These 12 T cell receptor beta chains were sequenced from one sample in a study of T cell changes during pregnancy in multiple sclerosis. Only in-frame clones appear in the TCRdb table, and some are missing; sequencing was by immunoSEQ multiplex PCR. The sample yields tens of thousands of clones, 91% seen once. The starting material was CD8+ T cells from peripheral blood mononuclear cells, obtained before pregnancy. These TCRs come from a female donor with multiple sclerosis, enrolled in a pregnancy study.

The chain has TRBV15 and TRBJ2-7; 9 positions match TRBD1. This CDR3 comprises 14 residues. The V gene's germline CDR1 is LNHNV and CDR2 YYDKDF (reference sequence). Trimming took 9 bases from V and 2 from J; bases not matched to a gene: 8. Here the CDR3 DNA reads TGTGCCACATCCGGCAGGACAGGGGCCTACGAGCAGTACTTC. Protein product: CATSGRTGAYEQYF.

The chain recombines TRBV6-5 with TRBJ2-1, with D tentatively TRBD1 (6 bases). Germline assignment: CDR1 MNHEY and CDR2 SVGAGI. V was pared by 4 bases and J by 1 base, with 11 bases between. The CDR3 extends over 15 amino acids. CDR3 in DNA: TGTGCCAGCAGTTCCCAGGGGTATTCCTACAATGAGCAGTTCTTC. Amino acid sequence: CASSSQGYSYNEQFF.

V usage is TRBV5-6 and J usage is TRBJ1-1; 11 bases are a match to TRBD1. The CDR3 spans 15 residues. Trimming at V came to 3 bases and at J to 2 bases, leaving 3 bases not matched to a gene. Germline CDR1 and CDR2: SGHDT and YYEEEE. For the CDR3, the DNA is TGTGCCAGCAGCTGGGGACAGGGGGTTAACACTGAAGCTTTCTTT. Translating gives CASSWGQGVNTEAFF. Using reference TRBV5-6 and TRBJ1-1 for the parts outside the CDR3, the full variable domain is DAGVTQSPTHLIKTRGQQVTLRCSPKSGHDTVSWYQQALGQGPQFIFQYYEEEERQRGNFPDRFSGHQFPNYSSELNVNALLLGDSALYLCASSWGQGVNTEAFFGQGTRLTVV.

The rearrangement links TRBV13 to TRBJ1-6, with no clear D. This CDR3 comprises 14 residues. Germline CDR1 reads PRHDT; CDR2 reads FYEKMQ (reference sequence). Trimming stripped 1 base from V and 2 bases from J, with 3 bases between. CDR3: CASSLVTYNSPLHF. CDR3 coding DNA: TGTGCCAGCAGCTTAGTCACCTATAATTCACCCCTCCACTTT.

This chain links TRBV2 with TRBJ2-5; the match to TRBD2 covers 13 bases. Germline V gene data show CDR1 as SNHLY and CDR2 as FYNNEI. The CDR3 runs 16 residues. Trimming cost V 6 bases and J 2 bases; bases outside gene matches: 6. The chain's CDR3 is CASSHRTSGGQETQYF. The CDR3 DNA sequence: TGTGCCAGCAGCCACCGGACTAGCGGGGGACAAGAGACCCAGTACTTC. The full variable domain, completed using reference TRBV2 and TRBJ2-5, is EPEVTQTPSHQVTQMGQEVILRCVPISNHLYFYWYRQILGQKVEFLVSFYNNEISEKSEIFDDQFSVERPDGSNFTLKIRSTKLEDSAMYFCASSHRTSGGQETQYFGPGTRLLVL.

This clone was found once. This chain uses TRBV6-6 with TRBJ2-3; TRBD1 is a possible D gene (6 bases). Trimming removed 10 bases from V and 2 bases from J, with 19 bases in between. CDR3 size: 15 residues. Germline V gene sequence: CDR1 MNHNY, CDR2 SVGAGI (reference sequence). This CDR3 is CATRLGAGVTDTQYF. The CDR3 nucleotides read TGTGCCACCCGTCTAGGTGCAGGGGTCACAGATACGCAGTATTTT.

The chain carries TRBV7-9 and TRBJ2-7; 9 bases match TRBD1. This CDR3 comprises 18 residues. In germline, CDR1 is SEHNR, CDR2 FQNEAQ (reference sequence). J lost 5 bases, V lost 4 bases, and 18 bases had no gene match. This CDR3 is CASSSPGQGNPSYHEQYF. The CDR3 DNA follows: TGTGCCAGCAGCTCTCCGGGACAGGGTAACCCAAGTTACCACGAGCAGTACTTC. Full variable domain (missing parts from reference TRBV7-9 and TRBJ2-7): DTGVSQNPRHKITKRGQNVTFRCDPISEHNRLYWYRQTLGQGPEFLTYFQNEAQLEKSRLLSDRFSAERPKGSFSTLEIQRTEQGDSAMYLCASSSPGQGNPSYHEQYFGPGTRLTVT.

CDR3 sequence reads: CASSQHRESSSYEQYF. The CDR3 region has the DNA TGCGCCAGCAGCCAGCACCGGGAGTCGAGTTCCTACGAGCAGTACTTC. The genes are TRBV4-1 and TRBJ2-7; possible D gene TRBD2, 6 bases. V lost 3 bases and J lost 1, with 16 bases in between. The CDR3 is 16 amino acids. CDR1 is MGHRA, CDR2 YSYEKL, per germline.

This chain links TRBV7-6 with TRBJ2-5, with D perhaps matching TRBD2 (6 bases). Germline CDR1 reads SGHVS; CDR2 reads FNYEAQ. The CDR3 spans 13 residues. The V and J ends lost 1 base and 3 bases respectively, with 6 bases between them. The CDR3 loop is CASSLGGEETQYF. CDR3 nucleotides: TGTGCCAGCAGCTTAGGCGGGGAAGAGACCCAGTACTTC.

The chain recombines TRBV6-6 with TRBJ2-2; no clear D. The length of the CDR3 is 14 residues. V dropped 0 bases and J dropped 8 bases, with 10 bases sitting between them. Germline V gives CDR1 MNHNY, CDR2 SVGAGI (reference sequence). CDR3 residues: CASSYSRLKGELFF. For the CDR3, the DNA is TGTGCCAGCAGTTACTCGAGGCTAAAAGGGGAGCTGTTTTTT.

V usage is TRBV19 and J usage is TRBJ2-7, with 14 bases matching TRBD2. Per the germline V gene, CDR1 is LNHDA and CDR2 is SQIVND (reference sequence). V was pared by 6 bases and J by 0 bases, with 7 bases of the junction left unmatched. The CDR3 consists of 17 residues. The CDR3: CASRTTSGGGNSYEQYF. As DNA, the CDR3 is TGTGCCAGTAGGACGACTAGCGGGGGGGGCAACTCCTACGAGCAGTACTTC.

V gene TRBV27 combines with J gene TRBJ2-4; possible D gene TRBD1, 6 bases. Germline CDR1 and CDR2: MNHEY and SMNVEV (reference sequence). V dropped 5 bases and J dropped 4 bases, with 9 bases sitting between them. This CDR3 has 13 amino acids. CDR3 in amino acids: CASSPDRKNIQYF. Here the CDR3 DNA reads TGTGCCAGCAGTCCGGACAGAAAAAACATTCAGTACTTC.